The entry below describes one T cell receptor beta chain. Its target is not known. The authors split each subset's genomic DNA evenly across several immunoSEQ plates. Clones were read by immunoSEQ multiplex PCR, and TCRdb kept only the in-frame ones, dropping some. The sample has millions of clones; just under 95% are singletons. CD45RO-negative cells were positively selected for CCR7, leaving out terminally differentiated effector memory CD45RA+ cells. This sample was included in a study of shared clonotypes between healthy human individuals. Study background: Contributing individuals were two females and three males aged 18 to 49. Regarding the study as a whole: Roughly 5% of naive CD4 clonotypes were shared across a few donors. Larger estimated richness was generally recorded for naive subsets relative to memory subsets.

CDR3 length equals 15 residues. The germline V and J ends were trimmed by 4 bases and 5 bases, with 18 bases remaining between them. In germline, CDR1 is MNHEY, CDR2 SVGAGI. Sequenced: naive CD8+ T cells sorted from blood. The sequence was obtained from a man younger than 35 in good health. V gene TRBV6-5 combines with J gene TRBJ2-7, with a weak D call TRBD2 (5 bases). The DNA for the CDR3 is TGTGCCAGCAGTTCCACGGGGAGCGTGTTGGACGAGCAGTACTTC. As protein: CASSSTGSVLDEQYF.